This T cell receptor beta chain emerged from a study of CD8+ T cells in alopecia areata. The overall study: It was oral tofacitinib, at 5 to 10 mg twice daily, that treated patients received. Study findings and constraints: One nonresponder leaves baseline CD8+ expansion's link to response uncertain.

The CDR3 extends over 14 amino acids. The V gene lost 7 bases and the J gene lost 5 bases, with 16 bases spanning the gap. Germline CDR1 MNHEY, CDR2 SVGAGI. Extraction of RNA preceded its reverse transcription into cDNA, which served as the sequencing template. Assay: immunoSEQ multiplex PCR; the TCRdb copy retains only in-frame clones and omits some. This table has over 150,000 clones, about 55% appearing once. Of note for this clone: No antigen is known for it.

The treatment: oral pan-JAK inhibitor, 5-10 mg twice daily. The gene calls are TRBV6-5 and TRBJ2-3; D is uncertain. The TCR sequence derives from a human donor with alopecia areata. The sample here was CD8+ T cells sorted from blood, taken at week 24, from a patient treated with tofacitinib. Here the CDR3 reads CASTPQVGQDTQYF. The CDR3 DNA reads TGTGCCAGCACCCCCCAGGTGGGTCAAGATACGCAGTATTTT.